This T cell receptor (beta chain) emerged from a study of blood T cell repertoires in COVID-19. Sequencing used immunoSEQ multiplex PCR; TCRdb keeps in-frame clones, though not all of them. The table lists 120,000 to 150,000 clones, more than 60% of them singletons. The CDR3 extends over 13 amino acids. Germline V gene sequence: CDR1 SNHLY, CDR2 FYNNEI. J lost 5 bases, V lost 7 bases, and 7 bases had no gene match. Sample: peripheral blood. The TCR was taken from an elderly man with acute or convalescent COVID-19. This chain connects TRBV2 to TRBJ2-5; TRBD1 aligns across 7 bases. The CDR3 bases are TGTGCCAGCAAATTGACAGGGCGGGAGACCCAGTACTTC. Translating it yields CASKLTGRETQYF. Complete variable domain (other parts from reference TRBV2 and TRBJ2-5): EPEVTQTPSHQVTQMGQEVILRCVPISNHLYFYWYRQILGQKVEFLVSFYNNEISEKSEIFDDQFSVERPDGSNFTLKIRSTKLEDSAMYFCASKLTGRETQYFGPGTRLLVL.